The 9 T cell receptor beta chains below come from one sample, sequenced in a study of cytomegalovirus exposure and HLA in healthy donors. The PCR contained 60 Vbeta and 13 Jbeta primers. The data were produced by immunoSEQ multiplex PCR, yet TCRdb's version contains in-frame clones alone and is incomplete. The data contain around 49,000 clones, about 78% of them seen just once; the ten biggest clones take up 7.5% to 8.5%. Sequenced input: PBMCs. All receptors derive from a man aged 30 to 45 in good health and CMV-seropositive.

The rearrangement links TRBV11-2 to TRBJ2-5; no definite D call. This CDR3 has 15 amino acids. V was clipped by 2 bases and J by 0 bases, with 10 bases between them. CDR1 SGHAT and CDR2 FQNNGV come from the germline V gene. The CDR3 region is CASSLSQSYQETQYF. DNA of the CDR3: TGTGCCAGCAGCTTATCACAGTCGTACCAAGAGACCCAGTACTTC.

The chain combines TRBV9 with TRBJ2-3, with 9 bases lining up with TRBD2. V lost 5 bases and J lost 4; bases outside the gene matches: 14. CDR1 SGDLS and CDR2 YYNGEE come from the germline V gene. The CDR3 length is 17 residues. CDR3 sequence (DNA): TGTGCCAGCAGACCTCTCCGTGGTAGCGGGGGCGCAGATACGCAGTATTTT. Translating it yields CASRPLRGSGGADTQYF.

The V call is TRBV9, the J call TRBJ1-5; no clear D. Germline V gene sequence: CDR1 SGDLS, CDR2 YYNGEE. The CDR3 spans 15 residues. Trimming removed 4 bases from V and 1 base from J, with 12 bases in between. DNA for the CDR3: TGTGCCAGCAGCCCCGCGGGGATAAGCAATCAGCCCCAGCATTTT. Translation: CASSPAGISNQPQHF. Full variable domain (outside the CDR3, taken from reference TRBV9 and TRBJ1-5): DSGVTQTPKHLITATGQRVTLRCSPRSGDLSVYWYQQSLDQGLQFLIQYYNGEERAKGNILERFSAQQFPDLHSELNLSSLELGDSALYFCASSPAGISNQPQHFGDGTRLSIL.

This chain links TRBV25-1 with TRBJ1-6, with 11 bases aligning to TRBD1. The V gene end was trimmed by 8 bases and the J gene end by 13 bases; junction bases not matched to a gene: 13. The CDR3 totals 15 residues. CDR1 and CDR2 (germline): MGHDK, SYGVNS. This CDR3 reads CASGQSDRGHAPLHF. The CDR3 DNA reads TGTGCCAGCGGACAATCGGACAGGGGGCATGCGCCCCTCCACTTT.

The CDR3 nucleotides read TGTGCCAGCAGCTTGGGTTCAGGGGGCAATGGCTACACCTTC. Amino acids: CASSLGSGGNGYTF. The chain couples TRBV5-6 to TRBJ1-2; 8 bases are shared with TRBD1. V trimming: 0 bases; J trimming: 6 bases; junction bases outside the gene matches: 4. Germline V gene sequence: CDR1 SGHDT, CDR2 YYEEEE. The CDR3 is 14 residues long.

This clone occurred a few times. The chain uses TRBV5-1 and TRBJ2-7; D unclear. Between the trimmed V and J ends, which lost 0 bases and 4 bases, there was a span of 8 bases. Germline assignment: CDR1 SGHRS and CDR2 YFSETQ. The CDR3 spans 13 residues. In DNA form, the CDR3 reads TGCGCCAGCAGCTTGGCACAGACGTACGAGCAGTACTTC. This codes for CASSLAQTYEQYF.

This clone has only one observation. The V call is TRBV9, the J call TRBJ1-3; no definite D call. Between the trimmed V and J ends, which lost 4 bases and 0 bases, there was a span of 8 bases. The CDR3 totals 14 residues. Per the germline V gene, CDR1 is SGDLS and CDR2 is YYNGEE. CDR3: CASSTGDSGNTIYF. The CDR3 nucleotides read TGTGCCAGCAGCACCGGAGACTCTGGAAACACCATATATTTT.

The rearrangement links TRBV2 to TRBJ1-5, with unresolved D. The CDR3 has 14 amino acids. Germline V gene lookup returns CDR1 SNHLY and CDR2 FYNNEI. The V end lost 0 bases, the J end lost 3 bases, and 6 bases lay between the germline ends. The CDR3 sequence is CASSEAGNNQPQHF. CDR3 nucleotides: TGTGCCAGCAGTGAAGCCGGGAACAATCAGCCCCAGCATTTT.

This clone came up a few times. The V and J genes are TRBV5-1 and TRBJ1-1, with a tentative D call TRBD1 (5 bases). Germline loops: CDR1 SGHRS, CDR2 YFSETQ. Trimming removed 3 bases from V and 0 bases from J, with 9 bases in between. This CDR3 is 14 amino acids long. The CDR3 spells CASSSSTVNTEAFF. The CDR3 nucleotides read TGCGCCAGCAGCTCCTCGACAGTGAACACTGAAGCTTTCTTT.